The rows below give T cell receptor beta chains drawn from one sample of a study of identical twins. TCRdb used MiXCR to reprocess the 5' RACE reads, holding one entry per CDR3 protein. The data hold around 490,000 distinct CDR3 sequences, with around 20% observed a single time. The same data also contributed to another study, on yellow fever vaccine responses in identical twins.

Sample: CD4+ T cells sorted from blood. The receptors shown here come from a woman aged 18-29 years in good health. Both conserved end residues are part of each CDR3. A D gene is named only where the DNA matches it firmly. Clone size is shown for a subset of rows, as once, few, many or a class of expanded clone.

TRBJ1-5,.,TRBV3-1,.,CASSQNGGSGQPQHF,TGTGCCAGCAGCCAGAATGGGGGGTCAGGACAGCCCCAGCATTTT
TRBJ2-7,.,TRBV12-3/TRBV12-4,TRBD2,CASSETSGGGYEQYF,TGTGCCAGCAGTGAGACTAGCGGAGGGGGCTACGAGCAGTACTTC
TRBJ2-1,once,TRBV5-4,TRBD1,CASRLKGGQDYNEQFF,TGTGCCAGCAGGTTGAAGGGGGGACAGGACTACAATGAGCAGTTCTTC
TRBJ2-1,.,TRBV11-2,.,CASSLGGTVQYNEQFF,TGTGCCAGCAGCTTGGGGGGGACAGTTCAATACAATGAGCAGTTCTTC
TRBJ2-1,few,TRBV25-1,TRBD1,CASRWSGTGSNEQFF,TGTGCCAGTCGTTGGTCCGGGACAGGGAGCAATGAGCAGTTCTTC
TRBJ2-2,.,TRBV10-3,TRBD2,CAISPREQNTGELFF,TGTGCCATCAGCCCGCGGGAGCAGAACACCGGGGAGCTGTTTTTT
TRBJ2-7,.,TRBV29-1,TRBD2,CSVVLAGPYEQYF,TGCAGCGTTGTACTAGCGGGACCCTACGAGCAGTACTTC
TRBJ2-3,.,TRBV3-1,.,CASSQIGLPDTDTQYF,TGTGCCAGCAGCCAAATCGGCCTACCAGACACAGATACGCAGTATTTT
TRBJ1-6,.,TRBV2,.,CASSGSGAPLHF,TGTGCCAGCAGCGGATCGGGGGCACCCCTCCACTTT
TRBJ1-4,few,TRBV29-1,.,CSVVTGTQFNEKLFF,TGCAGCGTGGTGACGGGTACCCAATTTAATGAAAAACTGTTTTTT
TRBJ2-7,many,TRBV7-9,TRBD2,CASSPGTSGPYEQYF,TGTGCCAGCAGCCCAGGGACTAGCGGACCCTACGAGCAGTACTTC
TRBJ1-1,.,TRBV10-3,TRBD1,CAITQGESTEAFF,TGTGCCATCACCCAGGGGGAAAGCACTGAAGCTTTCTTT
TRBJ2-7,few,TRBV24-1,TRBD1,CATRYLPGQFSYEQYF,TGTGCCACCAGATACCTTCCGGGACAGTTTTCCTACGAGCAGTACTTC
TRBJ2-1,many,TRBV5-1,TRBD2,CASSGGTSHHYNEQFF,TGCGCCAGCAGCGGGGGGACTAGTCACCACTACAATGAGCAGTTCTTC
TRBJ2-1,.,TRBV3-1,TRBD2,CASSQGAGAGNEQFF,TGTGCCAGCAGCCAAGGAGCGGGAGCGGGGAATGAGCAGTTCTTC
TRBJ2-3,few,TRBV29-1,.,CSVRLAGSTDTQYF,TGCAGCGTTCGTCTAGCCGGGAGCACAGATACGCAGTATTTT
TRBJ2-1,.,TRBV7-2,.,CASSLASGAGVYNEQFF,TGTGCCAGCAGCTTAGCGAGTGGAGCTGGGGTCTACAATGAGCAGTTCTTC
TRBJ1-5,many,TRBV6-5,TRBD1,CASSYDSGTGGNQPQHF,TGTGCCAGCAGTTACGATTCCGGGACAGGGGGCAATCAGCCCCAGCATTTT
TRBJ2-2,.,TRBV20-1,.,CSASIGGKNTGELFF,TGCAGTGCTAGTATTGGAGGGAAGAACACCGGGGAGCTGTTTTTT
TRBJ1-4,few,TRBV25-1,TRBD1,CASSEDRGNEKLFF,TGTGCCAGCAGTGAGGACAGGGGGAACGAAAAACTGTTTTTT
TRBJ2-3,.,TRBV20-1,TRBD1,CSAIDRATDTQYF,TGCAGTGCGATTGACAGGGCGACAGATACGCAGTATTTT
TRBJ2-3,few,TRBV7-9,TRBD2,CASSLDLAVTDTQYF,TGTGCCAGCAGCTTAGATCTAGCGGTCACAGATACGCAGTATTTT
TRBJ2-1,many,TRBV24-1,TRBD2,CATSDPSGSRFF,TGTGCCACCAGTGACCCAAGCGGGAGTCGGTTCTTC
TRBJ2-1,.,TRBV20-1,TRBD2,CSARASGRANEQFF,TGCAGTGCTAGAGCCAGCGGGAGGGCCAATGAGCAGTTCTTC
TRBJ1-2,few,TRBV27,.,CASSRYTPDDYGYTF,TGTGCCAGCAGCCGGTATACACCAGACGACTATGGCTACACCTTC
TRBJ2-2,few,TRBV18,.,CASSPRQTGELFF,TGTGCCAGCTCACCACGTCAAACCGGGGAGCTGTTTTTT
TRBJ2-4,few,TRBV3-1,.,CASSQWGSNTGQIGIQYF,TGTGCCAGCAGCCAGTGGGGCAGCAACACGGGTCAAATCGGCATTCAGTACTTC
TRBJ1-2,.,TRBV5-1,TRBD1,CASSLTTGGYGYTF,TGCGCCAGCAGCTTAACGACAGGGGGCTATGGCTACACCTTC
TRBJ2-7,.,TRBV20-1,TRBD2,CSARGTSGIDEQYF,TGCAGTGCTAGGGGGACTAGCGGGATCGACGAGCAGTACTTC
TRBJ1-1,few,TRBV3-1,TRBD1,CASSPTDRSEAFF,TGTGCCAGCAGCCCCACGGACAGGAGTGAAGCTTTCTTT
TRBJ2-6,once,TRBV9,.,CASSVGTGSGANVLTF,TGTGCCAGCAGCGTGGGTACGGGCTCTGGGGCCAACGTCCTGACTTTC
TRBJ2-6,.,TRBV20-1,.,CSGAGANVLTF,TGCAGCGGGGCTGGGGCCAACGTCCTGACTTTC
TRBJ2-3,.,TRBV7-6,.,CASSPRTTSTDTQYF,TGTGCCAGCAGCCCGAGGACTACGAGCACAGATACGCAGTATTTT
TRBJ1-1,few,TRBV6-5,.,CASSYSNRANTEAFF,TGTGCCAGCAGTTACTCGAACAGGGCTAACACTGAAGCTTTCTTT
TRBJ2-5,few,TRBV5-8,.,CASRLSGRETQYF,TGTGCCAGCAGATTAAGCGGACGGGAGACCCAGTACTTC
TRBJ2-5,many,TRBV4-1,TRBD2,CASSRLAGETQYF,TGCGCCAGCAGCCGACTAGCGGGTGAGACCCAGTACTTC
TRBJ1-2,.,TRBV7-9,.,CASSLGQDTYGYTF,TGTGCCAGCAGCTTAGGACAAGATACCTATGGCTACACCTTC
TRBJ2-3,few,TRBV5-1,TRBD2,CASSLVLAGAADTQYF,TGCGCCAGCAGCTTGGTACTAGCGGGGGCGGCAGATACGCAGTATTTT
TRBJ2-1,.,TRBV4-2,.,CASPSLNEQFF,TGTGCCAGCCCTTCACTCAATGAGCAGTTCTTC
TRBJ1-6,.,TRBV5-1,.,CASSYEQGYRSPLHF,TGCGCCAGCAGCTACGAACAGGGATACAGGTCACCCCTCCACTTT
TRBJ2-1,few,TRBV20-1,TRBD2,CSARDFSSGRGEQFF,TGCAGTGCTAGAGATTTTTCTAGCGGGAGAGGTGAGCAGTTCTTC
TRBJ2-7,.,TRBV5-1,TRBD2,CASSQSGSPYEQYF,TGCGCCAGCAGTCAGAGCGGGAGCCCCTACGAGCAGTACTTC
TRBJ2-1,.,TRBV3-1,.,CASSRHGGKAEQFF,TGTGCCAGCAGCCGCCATGGGGGAAAGGCTGAGCAGTTCTTC
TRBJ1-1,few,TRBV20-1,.,CSARDEKNTEAFF,TGCAGTGCTAGGGACGAAAAGAACACTGAAGCTTTCTTT
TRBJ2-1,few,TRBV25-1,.,CASSDDKKVSNEQFF,TGTGCCAGCAGTGATGACAAGAAGGTTTCGAATGAGCAGTTCTTC
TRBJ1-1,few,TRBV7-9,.,CASSRGSGTEAFF,TGTGCCAGCAGTAGGGGGAGTGGGACTGAAGCTTTCTTT
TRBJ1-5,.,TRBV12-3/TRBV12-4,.,CASSLYAAQPQHF,TGTGCCAGCAGTTTGTATGCGGCTCAGCCCCAGCATTTT
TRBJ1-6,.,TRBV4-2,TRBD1,CASSTRVISGQGKGSPLHF,TGTGCCAGCAGCACTAGAGTGATCTCGGGACAGGGGAAGGGTTCACCCCTCCACTTT
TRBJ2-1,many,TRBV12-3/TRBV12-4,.,CASSFKSSSYNEQFF,TGTGCCAGCAGTTTCAAATCCAGCTCCTACAATGAGCAGTTCTTC
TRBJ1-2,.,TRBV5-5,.,CASSPRSTSFYGYTF,TGTGCCAGCAGCCCAAGATCCACCAGTTTCTATGGCTACACCTTC
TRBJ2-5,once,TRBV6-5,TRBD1,CASSWGQGAQETQYF,TGTGCCAGCAGTTGGGGACAGGGAGCCCAAGAGACCCAGTACTTC
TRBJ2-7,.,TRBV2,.,CASRAPASSYEQYF,TGTGCCAGCAGAGCACCAGCGTCCTCCTACGAGCAGTACTTC
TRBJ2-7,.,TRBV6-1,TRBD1,CASIGKTGGNYEQYF,TGTGCCAGCATCGGGAAGACAGGGGGTAATTACGAGCAGTACTTC
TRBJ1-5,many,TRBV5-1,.,CASSLAAGSNQPQHF,TGCGCCAGCAGCTTGGCCGCCGGTAGCAATCAGCCCCAGCATTTT